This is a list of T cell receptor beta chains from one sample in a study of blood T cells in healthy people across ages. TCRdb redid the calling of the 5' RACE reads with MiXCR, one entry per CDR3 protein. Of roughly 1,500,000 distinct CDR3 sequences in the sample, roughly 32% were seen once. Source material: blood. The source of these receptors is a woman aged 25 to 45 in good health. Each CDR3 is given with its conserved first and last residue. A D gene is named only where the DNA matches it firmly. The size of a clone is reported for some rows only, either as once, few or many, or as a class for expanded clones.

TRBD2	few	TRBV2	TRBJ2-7	TGTGCCAGCAGGAAGGGGACTAGCCAGACATCCTACGAGCAGTACTTC	CASRKGTSQTSYEQYF
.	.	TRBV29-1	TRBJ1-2	TGCAGCGTTGTGGGGGGGAGAGTGACTGGCTACACCTTC	CSVVGGRVTGYTF
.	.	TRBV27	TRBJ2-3	TGTGCCAGCAGTTTGGGTGTTCGCGGCACAGATACGCAGTATTTT	CASSLGVRGTDTQYF
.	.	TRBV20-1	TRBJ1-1	TGCAGTGCTAGCGACAGGATCTCCAGAACTGAAGCTTTCTTT	CSASDRISRTEAFF
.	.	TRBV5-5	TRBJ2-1	TGTGCCAGCAGCTTACAAGGGAACGGCTACAATGAGCAGTTCTTC	CASSLQGNGYNEQFF
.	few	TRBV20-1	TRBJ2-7	TGCAGTGCTAGGCCCCAGGATGAATCCTACGAGCAGTACTTC	CSARPQDESYEQYF
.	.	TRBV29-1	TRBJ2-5	TGCAGCGTCGGGACCCAGCAAGAGACCCAGTACTTC	CSVGTQQETQYF
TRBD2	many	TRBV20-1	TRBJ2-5	TGCAGTGCTACGGGACTACAACAAGAGACCCAGTACTTC	CSATGLQQETQYF
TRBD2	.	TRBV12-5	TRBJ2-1	TGTGCTAGTGGACAAGCGGGGAACTCCTACAATGAGCAGTTCTTC	CASGQAGNSYNEQFF
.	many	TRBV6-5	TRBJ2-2	TGTGCCAGCGAGTCGAGCGCCGGGGAGCTGTTTTTT	CASESSAGELFF
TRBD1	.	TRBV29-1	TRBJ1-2	TGCAGCGTCGTCGACAGGGAGATGGTCTATGGCTACACCTTC	CSVVDREMVYGYTF
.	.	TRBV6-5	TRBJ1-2	TGTGCCAGCAGTTACCAAGGCAATGGCTACACCTTC	CASSYQGNGYTF
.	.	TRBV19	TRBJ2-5	TGTGCCAGTAGTATACGGGGTTCACAGACCCAGTACTTC	CASSIRGSQTQYF
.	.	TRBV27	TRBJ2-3	TGTGCCAGCAGTGCCCCCACCACAGATACGCAGTATTTT	CASSAPTTDTQYF
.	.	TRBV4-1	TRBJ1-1	TGCGCCAGCAGCCCGCACCAGGACGGGAACACTGAAGCTTTCTTT	CASSPHQDGNTEAFF
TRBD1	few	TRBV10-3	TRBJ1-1	TGTGCCATCAGTGTTGGGACAGACGGGTGGGGGGCTTTCTTT	CAISVGTDGWGAFF
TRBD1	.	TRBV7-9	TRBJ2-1	TGTGCCAGCAGCGCAAGCAGGGGGTTACTCAATGAGCAGTTCTTC	CASSASRGLLNEQFF
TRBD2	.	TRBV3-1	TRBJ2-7	TGTGCCAGCAGCCAAGCCAGCGGGAGGGGCTCCTACGAGCAGTACTTC	CASSQASGRGSYEQYF
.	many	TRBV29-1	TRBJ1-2	TGCAGCGTTGTAAGGGCGCGAGGCTACACCTTC	CSVVRARGYTF
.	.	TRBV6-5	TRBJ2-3	TGTGCCAGCAGTCCCGGGCGGAGGCCGGAGGCAGATACGCAGTATTTT	CASSPGRRPEADTQYF
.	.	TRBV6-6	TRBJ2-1	TGTGCCAGCAGTTACAAGGTTAATGAGCAGTTCTTC	CASSYKVNEQFF
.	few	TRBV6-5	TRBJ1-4	TGTGCCAGCAGTTACTCCGACCCGGCTGCAACTAATGAAAAACTGTTTTTT	CASSYSDPAATNEKLFF
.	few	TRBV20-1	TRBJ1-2	TGCAGTGCTAGCAACAGGGCGGTGGACTATGGCTACACCTTC	CSASNRAVDYGYTF
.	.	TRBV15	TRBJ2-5	TGTGCCACCAGGGAAGTTCCCCAAGAGACCCAGTACTTC	CATREVPQETQYF
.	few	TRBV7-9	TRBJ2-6	TGTGCCAGCAGCTGGGGGGACCTCTCTGGGGCCAACGTCCTGACTTTC	CASSWGDLSGANVLTF
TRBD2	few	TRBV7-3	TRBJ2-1	TGTGCCAGCAGCTTGGCCAGCGGGAGTAAGGGGCAGTTCTTC	CASSLASGSKGQFF
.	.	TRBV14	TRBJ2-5	TGTGCCAGCAGCCAAGATCGAGGCGTGACAGCTAGTAGAGAGACCCAGTACTTC	CASSQDRGVTASRETQYF
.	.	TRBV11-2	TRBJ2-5	TGTGCCAGCAGCTTAGCCGGACCTAATGGGTCCCAGTACTTC	CASSLAGPNGSQYF
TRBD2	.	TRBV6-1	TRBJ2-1	TGTGCCAGCACGGGAGGTCGAGGGGTCCATGAGCAGTTCTTC	CASTGGRGVHEQFF
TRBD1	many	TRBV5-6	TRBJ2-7	TGTGCCAGCAGCTTTCCCGGGACAGGGGTCTACGAGCAGTACTTC	CASSFPGTGVYEQYF
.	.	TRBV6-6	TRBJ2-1	TGTGCCAGCAGTTACAGACGAAGGGGCGGTCCCTTGAATGAGCAGTTCTTC	CASSYRRRGGPLNEQFF
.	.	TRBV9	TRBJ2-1	TGTGCCAGCAGCGACGGACCGGGATCCTACAATGAGCAGTTCTTC	CASSDGPGSYNEQFF
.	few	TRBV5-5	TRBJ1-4	TGTGCCAGCAGCCCCCTCGCAGTCAGGGCCTTTAATGAAAAACTGTTTTTT	CASSPLAVRAFNEKLFF
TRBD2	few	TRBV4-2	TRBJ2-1	TGTGCCAGCAGCCAAGATTCTAGCGGGACGGAGTTCTTC	CASSQDSSGTEFF
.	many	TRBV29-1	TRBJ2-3	TGCAGCGTGCCTGGTGGAGGTACGCAGTATTTT	CSVPGGGTQYF
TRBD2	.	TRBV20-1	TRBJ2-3	TGCAGTGCTAGAGCCGGGACGGCGGGAGGGCCCACAGATACGCAGTATTTT	CSARAGTAGGPTDTQYF
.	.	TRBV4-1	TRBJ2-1	TGCGCCAGCAGCCAAAAGGGAGTCCTGTGGACCGATGAGCAGTTCTTC	CASSQKGVLWTDEQFF
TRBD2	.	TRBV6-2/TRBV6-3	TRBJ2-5	TGTGCCAGCACCGAACTAGCGGACCAAGGGACCCAGTACTTC	CASTELADQGTQYF
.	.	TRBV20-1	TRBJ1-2	TGCAGTGGACAGGACAACATCTATGGCTACACCTTC	CSGQDNIYGYTF
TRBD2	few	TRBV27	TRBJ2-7	TGTGCCAGCAGTGGGACTAGCGGGAGTCTATACGAGCAGTACTTC	CASSGTSGSLYEQYF
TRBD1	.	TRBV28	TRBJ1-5	TGTGCCATCAGTGCCGACAGGGCGGACAATCAGCCCCAGCATTTT	CAISADRADNQPQHF
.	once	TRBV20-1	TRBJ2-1	TGCAGTGCTAGAGGGGTTTTTTACAATGAGCAGTTCTTC	CSARGVFYNEQFF
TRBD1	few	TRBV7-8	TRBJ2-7	TGTGCCAGCAGCCGTAGACAGGGCCCCAACGAGCAGTACTTC	CASSRRQGPNEQYF
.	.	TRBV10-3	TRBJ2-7	TGTGCCCTCCGCAAGGATAATAACTGCGAGCAGTACTTC	CALRKDNNCEQYF
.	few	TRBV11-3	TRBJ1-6	TGTGCCAGCAGCTTAGATCCGACGGTTGGGCTTACCAGCTCCTATAATTCACCCCTCCACTTT	CASSLDPTVGLTSSYNSPLHF
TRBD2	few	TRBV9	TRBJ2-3	TGTGCCAGCAGCTTCCACGACACGGGAGGACCAGATACGCAGTATTTT	CASSFHDTGGPDTQYF
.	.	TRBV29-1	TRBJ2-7	TGCAGCGCCCTGGACAGCCGGGGTTACTACGAGCAGTACTTC	CSALDSRGYYEQYF
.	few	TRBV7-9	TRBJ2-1	TGTGCCAGCAGCCCCCGTGGACGGGGGGCGTCCTACAATGAGCAGTTCTTC	CASSPRGRGASYNEQFF
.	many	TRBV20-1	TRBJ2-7	TGCAGTGCTAGATCTCTAGTTACCTACGAGCAGTACTTC	CSARSLVTYEQYF
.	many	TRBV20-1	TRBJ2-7	TGCAGTGCCAAGGGTTCTCACGAGCAGTACTTC	CSAKGSHEQYF